The 4 T cell receptor beta chains given below trace back to one sample, sequenced in a study of Ad26.COV2.S vaccination and SARS-CoV-2 variants. Treatment: roughly 18 received Ad26.COV2.S at low or high dose, single or two shots; 5 received placebo; per-sample allocation not given. Sampling took place 63 days after the first vaccine or placebo injection. Measured with immunoSEQ multiplex PCR; TCRdb has only the in-frame clones, and not every one. The sample records over 400,000 clones, approximately 90% being singletons. Sequenced material: peripheral blood, taken in a trial of Ad26.COV2.S vaccine versus placebo. These receptors came from a person aged 18 to 59 who received the Ad26.COV2.S COVID-19 vaccine or a placebo.

J is TRBJ1-2 and V is TRBV6-5; a weak D match, TRBD1 (5 bases). This CDR3 is built from 14 residues. The V gene lost 7 bases and the J gene lost 1 base, with 13 bases spanning the gap. Germline lookup yields CDR1 MNHEY and CDR2 SVGAGI. The CDR3 reads CASKGTGINYGYTF. In DNA, the CDR3 is TGTGCCAGCAAAGGCACAGGCATTAACTATGGCTACACCTTC.

This rearrangement joins TRBV4-3 to TRBJ1-5; 11 nucleotides agree with TRBD1. Per germline, CDR1 LGHNA and CDR2 YSLEER. The CDR3 consists of 17 residues. V dropped 0 bases and J dropped 7; count of bases not matched to a gene: 8. The CDR3 loop reads CASSQELGQGAGQPQHF. CDR3 bases: TGCGCCAGCAGCCAAGAACTCGGACAGGGGGCAGGGCAGCCCCAGCATTTT.

J is TRBJ2-5 and V is TRBV28; no clear D gene. With 5 bases removed from V and 3 bases from J, the gap between germline ends came to 16 bases. Germline CDR1 and CDR2: MDHEN and SYDVKM. The CDR3 extends over 15 amino acids. CDR3 DNA sequence: TGTGCCAGCAGTCGGACCACAATCACGGAAGAGACCCAGTACTTC. This codes for CASSRTTITEETQYF.

The chain is built from TRBV7-9 and TRBJ1-2; D is unclear. This CDR3 has 15 residues. Germline V gene data show CDR1 as SEHNR and CDR2 as FQNEAQ (reference sequence). Trimming took off 5 bases at V and 5 bases at J, with 18 bases between the two ends. CDR3 loop: CASSDPLTRLYGYTF. The CDR3 DNA sequence: TGTGCCAGCAGCGATCCTCTGACACGCTTATATGGCTACACCTTC.